These T cell receptor beta chains were read from a single sample in a study of shared T cell receptors in the human thymus. The method was immunoSEQ multiplex PCR; TCRdb's version includes in-frame clones alone and lacks a portion of them. The sample shows roughly 410,000 clones, 95% of them seen only once. Sequencing was carried out using thymocytes. All receptors come from a human donor. Each CDR3 is given with its conserved first and last residue. D genes are given only for firm matches. Not all rows give a size; the values are once, few, many and, for expanded clones, a class.

D	length	size	V	J	DNA	CDR3
TRBD1	16	.	TRBV11-1	TRBJ2-7	TGTGCCAGCAGCTCCCCAGGCGGGACAGGGAGCCACGAGCAGTACTTC	CASSSPGGTGSHEQYF
TRBD2	12	.	TRBV15	TRBJ2-5	TGTGCCACCGGCGGGAGGGGTGAGACCCAGTACTTC	CATGGRGETQYF
.	15	.	TRBV4-1	TRBJ2-7	TGCGCCAGCAGCCACTCAATGCCACCCTCCTACGAGCAGTACTTC	CASSHSMPPSYEQYF
.	16	.	TRBV5-1	TRBJ2-1	TGCGCCAGCAGGCCTGAGGGGGGGCGCCCCTACAATGAGCAGTTCTTC	CASRPEGGRPYNEQFF
.	13	.	TRBV27	TRBJ2-3	TGTGCCCTAGCAAGGGCAGGGACAGATACGCAGTATTTT	CALARAGTDTQYF
.	16	.	TRBV7-2	TRBJ2-3	TGTGCCAGCAGCTTAGTTGGGAGCTCCAGCACAGATACGCAGTATTTT	CASSLVGSSSTDTQYF
.	18	.	TRBV5-1	TRBJ2-1	TGCGCCAGCAGCTTGGGTTCCTTGTACGGGAGTCCCTACAATGAGCAGTTCTTC	CASSLGSLYGSPYNEQFF
TRBD1	15	.	TRBV7-2	TRBJ2-7	TGTGCCAGCAGCCGGGACAGGGGGTCACCCTACGAGCAGTACTTC	CASSRDRGSPYEQYF
TRBD2	16	.	TRBV27	TRBJ2-1	TGTGCCAGCAGTTTACCCCGAGGACTAGGTGGCAATGAGCAGTTCTTC	CASSLPRGLGGNEQFF
.	15	.	TRBV6-5	TRBJ1-1	TGTGCCAGCAGTTCAGGGGAGAGAGTCCACCCTGAAGCTTTCTTT	CASSSGERVHPEAFF
.	14	.	TRBV27	TRBJ2-1	TGTGCCAGCAGTTTGAGGTCAGGGTTTTACGAGCAGTTCTTC	CASSLRSGFYEQFF
TRBD2	20	.	TRBV7-2	TRBJ2-3	TGTGCCAGCAGCTTAGCCGGGGCTAGCGGGCCCCTTAGCATAACAGATACGCAGTATTTT	CASSLAGASGPLSITDTQYF
TRBD2	15	.	TRBV5-1	TRBJ2-5	TGCGCCAGCAGCTCGGGGGGACCCTTACAAGAGACCCAGTACTTC	CASSSGGPLQETQYF
.	15	.	TRBV6-1	TRBJ1-3	TGTGCCAGCAGTGTAGGACGGAGCTCTGGAAACACCATATATTTT	CASSVGRSSGNTIYF
.	14	.	TRBV15	TRBJ1-4	TGTGCCACCAGCAGTCGGACGACTAATGAAAAACTGTTTTTT	CATSSRTTNEKLFF
.	16	.	TRBV27	TRBJ1-5	TGTGCCAGCAGTCCAGAAGGACGGTATAGCAATCAGCCCCAGCATTTT	CASSPEGRYSNQPQHF
.	12	.	TRBV5-1	TRBJ2-7	TGCGCCAGCCGGCTCGGTCTATACGAGCAGTACTTC	CASRLGLYEQYF
TRBD2	16	.	TRBV28	TRBJ2-7	TGTGCCAGCAGTTCAAGGACTAGCGGGAGATACGGCGAGCAGTACTTC	CASSSRTSGRYGEQYF
.	14	.	TRBV9	TRBJ1-1	TGTGCCAGCAGCGCTCGGACAGAGAACACTGAAGCTTTCTTT	CASSARTENTEAFF
.	12	.	TRBV10-2	TRBJ1-5	TGCGCCAGCAGTGACGGGAATCAGCCCCAGCATTTT	CASSDGNQPQHF
.	16	.	TRBV28	TRBJ2-7	TGTGCCAGCAGTCGTCCGACAGTCACCATGTCCTACGAGCAGTACTTC	CASSRPTVTMSYEQYF
.	15	.	TRBV27	TRBJ1-1	TGTGCCAGCAGTTTATTAGGGGTGCAGAACACTGAAGCTTTCTTT	CASSLLGVQNTEAFF
.	15	.	TRBV7-2	TRBJ2-7	TGTGCCAGCAGCTTACGGGCAGGGGCTCCCCACGAGCAGTACTTC	CASSLRAGAPHEQYF
.	15	.	TRBV4-3	TRBJ2-7	TGCGCCAGCAGCCAAGATGAGGGACCCTCCTACGAGCAGTACTTC	CASSQDEGPSYEQYF
.	14	.	TRBV10-3	TRBJ1-2	TGTGCCATCAGTGACACAGGGTCGGACTATGGCTACACCTTC	CAISDTGSDYGYTF
TRBD1	17	.	TRBV7-8	TRBJ1-3	TGTGCCAGCAGCTTAACAAACCCGGGACAGGGTTCGCACACCATATATTTT	CASSLTNPGQGSHTIYF
.	13	.	TRBV5-5	TRBJ2-7	TGTGCCAGCAGCCAACCCTCTACTTACGAGCAGTACTTC	CASSQPSTYEQYF
TRBD1	19	.	TRBV11-2	TRBJ2-2	TGTGCCAGCAGCCCTCCGGGACAGGGTATTATTCCGGGCACCGGGGAGCTGTTTTTT	CASSPPGQGIIPGTGELFF
TRBD1	14	.	TRBV19	TRBJ2-7	TGTGCCAGTAGTGGGGACAGGGGAACGTACGAGCAGTACTTC	CASSGDRGTYEQYF
TRBD1	14	.	TRBV7-8	TRBJ2-7	TGTGCCAGCAGCTCTACCGGGACAGCCTACGAGCAGTACTTC	CASSSTGTAYEQYF
TRBD1	14	.	TRBV7-4	TRBJ1-1	TGTGCCAGCACCCAGGACAGGGATTTGAATGAAGCTTTCTTT	CASTQDRDLNEAFF
TRBD2	18	once	TRBV5-6	TRBJ2-2	TGTGCCAGCAGCTCGACCGGGACTAGCGGGAGGAGGGTCGGGGAGCTGTTTTTT	CASSSTGTSGRRVGELFF
.	12	once	TRBV5-4	TRBJ2-7	TGTGCCAGCAGCTTAGGAAGGGTCGAGCAGTACTTC	CASSLGRVEQYF
.	11	.	TRBV11-2	TRBJ2-3	TGTGCCAGCCGACGGGGAGATACGCAGTATTTT	CASRRGDTQYF
TRBD2	17	.	TRBV7-3	TRBJ2-2	TGTGCCAGCAGCTTAGAGATGCGGGAGGGGAATAGTGGGGAGCTGTTTTTT	CASSLEMREGNSGELFF
TRBD1	14	.	TRBV5-1	TRBJ2-5	TGCGCCAGCAGCTTCTCGGACAGGGAAGAGACCCAGTACTTC	CASSFSDREETQYF
.	12	.	TRBV29-1	TRBJ1-5	TGCAGCGTGGGGGGGCTCCATCAGCCCCAGCATTTT	CSVGGLHQPQHF